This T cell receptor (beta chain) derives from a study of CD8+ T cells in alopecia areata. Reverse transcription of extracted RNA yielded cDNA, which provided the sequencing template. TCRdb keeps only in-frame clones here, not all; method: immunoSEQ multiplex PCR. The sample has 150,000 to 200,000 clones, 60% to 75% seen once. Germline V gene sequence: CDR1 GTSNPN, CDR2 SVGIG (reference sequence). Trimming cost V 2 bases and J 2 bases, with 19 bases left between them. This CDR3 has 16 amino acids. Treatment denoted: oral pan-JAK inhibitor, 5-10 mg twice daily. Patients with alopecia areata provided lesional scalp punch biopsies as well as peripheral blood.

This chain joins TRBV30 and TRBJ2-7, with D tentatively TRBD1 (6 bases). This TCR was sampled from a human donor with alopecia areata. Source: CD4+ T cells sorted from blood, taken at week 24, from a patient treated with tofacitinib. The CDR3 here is CAWSFPPGHAAYEQYF. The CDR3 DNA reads TGTGCCTGGAGTTTTCCCCCGGGACATGCGGCCTACGAGCAGTACTTC.